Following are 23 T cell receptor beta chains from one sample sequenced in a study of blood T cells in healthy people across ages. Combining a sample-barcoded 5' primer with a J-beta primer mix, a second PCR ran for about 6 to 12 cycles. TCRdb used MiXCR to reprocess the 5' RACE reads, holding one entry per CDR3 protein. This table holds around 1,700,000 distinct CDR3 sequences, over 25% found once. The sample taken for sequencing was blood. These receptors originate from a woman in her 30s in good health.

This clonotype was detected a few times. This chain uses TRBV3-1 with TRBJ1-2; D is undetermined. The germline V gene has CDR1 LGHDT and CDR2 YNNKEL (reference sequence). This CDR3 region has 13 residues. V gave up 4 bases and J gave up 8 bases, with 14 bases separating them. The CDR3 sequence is CASSPPVRYGYTF. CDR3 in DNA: TGTGCCAGCAGCCCCCCCGTGAGGTACGGCTACACCTTC. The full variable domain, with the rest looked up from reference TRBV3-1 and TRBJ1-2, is DTAVSQTPKYLVTQMGNDKSIKCEQNLGHDTMYWYKQDSKKFLKIMFSYNNKELIINETVPNRFSPKSPDKAHLNLHINSLELGDSAVYFCASSPPVRYGYTFGSGTRLTVV.

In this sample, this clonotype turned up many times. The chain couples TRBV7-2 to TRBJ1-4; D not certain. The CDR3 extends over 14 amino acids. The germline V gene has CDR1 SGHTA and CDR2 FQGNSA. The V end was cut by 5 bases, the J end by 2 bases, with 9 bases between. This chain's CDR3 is CASSLTTTNEKLFF. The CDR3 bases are TGTGCCAGCAGCCTGACTACTACTAATGAAAAACTGTTTTTT.

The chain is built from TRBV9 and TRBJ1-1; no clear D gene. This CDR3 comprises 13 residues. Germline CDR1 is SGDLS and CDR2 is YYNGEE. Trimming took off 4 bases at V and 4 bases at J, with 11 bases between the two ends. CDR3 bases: TGTGCCAGCAGCAGTCATAGCAGCACTGAAGCTTTCTTT. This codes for CASSSHSSTEAFF.

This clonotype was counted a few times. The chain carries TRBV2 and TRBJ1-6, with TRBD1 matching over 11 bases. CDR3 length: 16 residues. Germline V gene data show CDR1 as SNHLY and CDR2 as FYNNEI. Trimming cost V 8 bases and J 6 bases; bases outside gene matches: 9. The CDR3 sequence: CASAKGQGAFNSPLHF. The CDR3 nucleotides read TGTGCCAGCGCTAAAGGACAGGGGGCGTTTAATTCACCCCTCCACTTT.

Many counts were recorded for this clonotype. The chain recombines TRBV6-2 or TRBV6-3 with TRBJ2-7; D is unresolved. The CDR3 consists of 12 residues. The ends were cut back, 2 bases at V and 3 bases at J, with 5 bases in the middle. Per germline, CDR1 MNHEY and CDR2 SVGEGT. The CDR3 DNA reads TGTGCCAGCAGTTACGACGGCTACGAGCAGTACTTC. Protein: CASSYDGYEQYF.

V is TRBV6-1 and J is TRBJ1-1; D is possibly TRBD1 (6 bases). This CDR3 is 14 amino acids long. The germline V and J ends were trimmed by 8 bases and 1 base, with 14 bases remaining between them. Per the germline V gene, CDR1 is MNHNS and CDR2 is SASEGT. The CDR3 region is CASFDPGQNTEAFF. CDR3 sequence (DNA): TGTGCCAGCTTCGATCCGGGACAGAACACTGAAGCTTTCTTT.

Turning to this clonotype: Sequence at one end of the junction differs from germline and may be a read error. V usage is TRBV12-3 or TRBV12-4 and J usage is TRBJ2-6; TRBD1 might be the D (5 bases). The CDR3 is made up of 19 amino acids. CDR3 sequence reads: CASSLSSFAGYSGANVPTF. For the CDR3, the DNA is TGTGCCAGCAGTTTATCATCCTTCGCCGGATACTCTGGGGCCAACGTCCCGACTTTC.

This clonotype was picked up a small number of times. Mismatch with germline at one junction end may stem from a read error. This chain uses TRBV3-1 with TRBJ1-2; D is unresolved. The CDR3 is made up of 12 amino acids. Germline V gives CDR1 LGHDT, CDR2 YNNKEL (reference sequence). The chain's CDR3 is CASSQVRVGYTF. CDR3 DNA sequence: TGTGCCAGCAGTCAAGTTCGGGTCGGCTACACCTTC.

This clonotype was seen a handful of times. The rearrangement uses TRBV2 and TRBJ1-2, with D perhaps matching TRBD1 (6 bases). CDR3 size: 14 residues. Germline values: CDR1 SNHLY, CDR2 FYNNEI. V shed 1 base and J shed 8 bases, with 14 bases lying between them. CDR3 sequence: CASSEEWGARGYTF. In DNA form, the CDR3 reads TGTGCCAGCAGTGAAGAGTGGGGGGCGAGAGGCTACACCTTC.

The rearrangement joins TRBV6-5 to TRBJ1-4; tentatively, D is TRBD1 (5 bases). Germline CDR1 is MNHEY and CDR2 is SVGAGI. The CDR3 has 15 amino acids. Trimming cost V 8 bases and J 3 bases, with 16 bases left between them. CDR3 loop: CASCMGQFANEKLFF. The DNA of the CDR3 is TGTGCCAGCTGCATGGGGCAGTTCGCTAATGAAAAACTGTTTTTT.

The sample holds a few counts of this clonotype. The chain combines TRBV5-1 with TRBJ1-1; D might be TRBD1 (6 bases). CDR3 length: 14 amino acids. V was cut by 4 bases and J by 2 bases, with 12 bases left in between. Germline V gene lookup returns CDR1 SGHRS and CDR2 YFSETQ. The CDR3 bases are TGCGCCAGCAGCGACGGGACACCTAACACTGAAGCTTTCTTT. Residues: CASSDGTPNTEAFF.

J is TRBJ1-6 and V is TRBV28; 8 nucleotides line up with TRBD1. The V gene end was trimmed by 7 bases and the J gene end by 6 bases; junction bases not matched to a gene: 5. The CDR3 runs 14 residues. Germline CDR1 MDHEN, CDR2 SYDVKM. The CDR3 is CASIRQGFNSPLHF. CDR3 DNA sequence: TGTGCCAGCATCAGACAGGGGTTTAATTCACCCCTCCACTTT.

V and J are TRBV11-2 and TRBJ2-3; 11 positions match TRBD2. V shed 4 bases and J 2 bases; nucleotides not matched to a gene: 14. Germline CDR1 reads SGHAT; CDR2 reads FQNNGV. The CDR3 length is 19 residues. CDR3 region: CASSSPRLGTSGLTDTQYF. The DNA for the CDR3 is TGTGCCAGCAGCTCCCCTAGGCTTGGGACTAGCGGACTCACAGATACGCAGTATTTT.

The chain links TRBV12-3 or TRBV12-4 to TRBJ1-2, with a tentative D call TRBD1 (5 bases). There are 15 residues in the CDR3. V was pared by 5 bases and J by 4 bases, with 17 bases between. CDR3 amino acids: CASSANPGPTYGYTF. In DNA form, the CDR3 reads TGTGCCAGCAGTGCTAACCCGGGACCTACCTATGGCTACACCTTC.

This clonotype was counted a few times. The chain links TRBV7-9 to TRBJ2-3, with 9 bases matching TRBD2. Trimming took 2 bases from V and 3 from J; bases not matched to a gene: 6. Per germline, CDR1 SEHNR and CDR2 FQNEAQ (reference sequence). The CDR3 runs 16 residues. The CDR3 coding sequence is TGTGCCAGCAGCTTAATGTCCGCGGGAGGGACAGATACGCAGTATTTT. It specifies CASSLMSAGGTDTQYF.

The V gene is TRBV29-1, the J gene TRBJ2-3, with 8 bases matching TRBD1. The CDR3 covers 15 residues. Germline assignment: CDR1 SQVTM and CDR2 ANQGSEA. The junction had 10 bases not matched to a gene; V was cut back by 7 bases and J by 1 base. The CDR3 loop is CSAQGAAEGTDTQYF. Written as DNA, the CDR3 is TGCAGCGCCCAGGGGGCCGCCGAAGGCACAGATACGCAGTATTTT.

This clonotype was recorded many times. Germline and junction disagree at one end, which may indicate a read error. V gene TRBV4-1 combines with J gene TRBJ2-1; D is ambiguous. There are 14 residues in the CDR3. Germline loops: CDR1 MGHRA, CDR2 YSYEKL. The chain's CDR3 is CASGAVSSYNEQFF. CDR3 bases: TGTGCTAGTGGTGCGGTTAGCTCCTACAATGAGCAGTTCTTC.

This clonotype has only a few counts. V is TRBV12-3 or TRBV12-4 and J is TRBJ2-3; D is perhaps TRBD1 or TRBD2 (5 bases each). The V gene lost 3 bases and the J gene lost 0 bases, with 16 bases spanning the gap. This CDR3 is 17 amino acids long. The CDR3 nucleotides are TGTGCCAGCAGTTTTGGCCCCGGGACCACTAGCACAGATACGCAGTATTTT. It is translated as CASSFGPGTTSTDTQYF.

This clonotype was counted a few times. CDR3 coding DNA: TGTGCCAGCAGCTTAGCGGTTCTAGCGGGAGGTCAGAAAGATACGCAGTATTTT. Translating gives CASSLAVLAGGQKDTQYF. The chain links TRBV7-2 to TRBJ2-3; 11 bases align to TRBD2. J was trimmed by 5 bases and V by 0 bases; bases with no gene match: 10. The CDR3 sequence is 18 residues long. CDR1 is SGHTA, CDR2 FQGNSA, per germline.

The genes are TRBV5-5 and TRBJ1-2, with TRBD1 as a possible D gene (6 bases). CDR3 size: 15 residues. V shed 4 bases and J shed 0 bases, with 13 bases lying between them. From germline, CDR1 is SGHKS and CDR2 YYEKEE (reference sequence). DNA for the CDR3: TGTGCCAGCAGCGGAGGGGGAGGGACTAACTATGGCTACACCTTC. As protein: CASSGGGGTNYGYTF.

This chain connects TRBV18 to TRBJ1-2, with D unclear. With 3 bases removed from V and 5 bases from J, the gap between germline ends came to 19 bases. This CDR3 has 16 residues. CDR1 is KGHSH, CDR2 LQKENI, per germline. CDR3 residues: CASSPNPGRGPYGYTF. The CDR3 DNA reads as TGTGCCAGCTCACCGAACCCGGGAAGAGGCCCTTATGGCTACACCTTC.

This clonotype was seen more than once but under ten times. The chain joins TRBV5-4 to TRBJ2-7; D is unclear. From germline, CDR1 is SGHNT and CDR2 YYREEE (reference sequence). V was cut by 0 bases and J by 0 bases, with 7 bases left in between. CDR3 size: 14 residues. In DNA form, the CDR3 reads TGTGCCAGCAGCTTGGGCAGTCCCTCCTACGAGCAGTACTTC. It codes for CASSLGSPSYEQYF.

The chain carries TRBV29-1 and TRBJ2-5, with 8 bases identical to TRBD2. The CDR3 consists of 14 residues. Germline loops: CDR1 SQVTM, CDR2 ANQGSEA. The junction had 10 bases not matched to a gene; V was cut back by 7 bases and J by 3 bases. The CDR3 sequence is CSAELTSGKETQYF. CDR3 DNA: TGCAGCGCTGAGTTAACTAGCGGTAAAGAGACCCAGTACTTC.